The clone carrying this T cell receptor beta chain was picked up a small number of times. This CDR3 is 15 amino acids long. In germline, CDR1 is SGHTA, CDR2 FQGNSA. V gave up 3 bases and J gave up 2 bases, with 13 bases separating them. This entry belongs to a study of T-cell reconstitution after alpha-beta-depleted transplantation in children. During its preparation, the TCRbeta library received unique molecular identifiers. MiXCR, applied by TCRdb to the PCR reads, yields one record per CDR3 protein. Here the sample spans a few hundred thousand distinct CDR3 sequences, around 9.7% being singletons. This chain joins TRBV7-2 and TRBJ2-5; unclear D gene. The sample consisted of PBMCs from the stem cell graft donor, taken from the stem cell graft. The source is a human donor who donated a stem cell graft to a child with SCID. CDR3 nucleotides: TGTGCCAGCAGCTTCGTCTCTCAACAACAAGAGACCCAGTACTTC. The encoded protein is CASSFVSQQQETQYF.